These 20 T cell receptor beta chains originate from one sample sequenced in a study of cytomegalovirus exposure and HLA in healthy donors. This PCR relied on a set of 60 Vbeta primers and 13 Jbeta primers. Assay: immunoSEQ multiplex PCR; the TCRdb copy retains only in-frame clones and omits some. The sample has around 35,000 clones, around 70% seen once. The sequenced sample consisted of PBMCs. The receptors originated from a young man in good health and CMV-seronegative.

The chain carries TRBV4-1 and TRBJ2-5, with D possibly being TRBD2 (6 bases). The CDR3 extends over 13 amino acids. V gave up 0 bases and J gave up 5 bases, with 7 bases separating them. Germline V CDR1 and CDR2: MGHRA, YSYEKL. The DNA of the CDR3 is TGCGCCAGCAGCCAAGATAGCGGTGAGACCCAGTACTTC. It codes for CASSQDSGETQYF.

The genes are TRBV10-3 and TRBJ2-1; 7 nucleotides match TRBD1. Unmatched junction bases numbered 14, after V lost 10 bases and J lost 5 bases. The CDR3 is 15 residues long. Germline V gene data show CDR1 as ENHRY and CDR2 as SYGVKD. DNA for the CDR3: TGTGCCACCAGACAGGGCAATTCCCTAAACAATGAGCAGTTCTTC. Translation gives CATRQGNSLNNEQFF.

This clone occurred a few times. The rearrangement uses TRBV7-9 and TRBJ1-5; 7 positions match TRBD1. The V gene end was trimmed by 4 bases and the J gene end by 5 bases; junction bases not matched to a gene: 11. Per germline, CDR1 SEHNR and CDR2 FQNEAQ (reference sequence). The CDR3 covers 16 residues. CDR3 nucleotides: TGTGCCAGCAGCTCCACCACGACAGGGTTGGATCAGCCCCAGCATTTT. Translating it yields CASSSTTTGLDQPQHF.

Notes on this clone: The junction differs from germline at one of its ends, possibly a read error. The chain joins TRBV10-3 to TRBJ2-5; TRBD1 agrees at 8 bases. The germline CDR1 and CDR2 sequences are ENHRY and SYGVKD. The CDR3 runs 13 residues. CDR3: CAITPGQEGGFHF. In DNA, the CDR3 is TGTGCCATCACTCCGGGACAGGAGGGGGGTTTTCACTTC.

The chain combines TRBV5-1 with TRBJ2-3; 10 bases line up with TRBD1. The CDR3 is 16 residues long. CDR1 and CDR2 (germline): SGHRS, YFSETQ. Losses at the gene ends were 4 bases for V and 1 base for J; bases not matched to a gene: 6. CDR3 nucleotide sequence: TGCGCCAGCAGCAACCCAGGACAGGGGGGCACAGATACGCAGTATTTT. It encodes CASSNPGQGGTDTQYF.

The V call is TRBV4-1, the J call TRBJ1-1, with 8 bases lining up with TRBD1. Unmatched junction bases numbered 10, after V lost 4 bases and J lost 0 bases. There are 17 residues in the CDR3. The germline gives CDR1 MGHRA, CDR2 YSYEKL. The CDR3 nucleotides read TGCGCCAGCAGCCGAGACCCTTTGGACAGGGTGAACACTGAAGCTTTCTTT. Translated: CASSRDPLDRVNTEAFF.

The chain is built from TRBV4-2 and TRBJ2-1; 10 nucleotides align to TRBD2. The CDR3 contains 18 residues. Per germline, CDR1 LGHNA and CDR2 YNFKEQ. J was trimmed by 7 bases and V by 0 bases; bases with no gene match: 12. The CDR3 region is CASSQDRRSGGARNEQFF. Here the CDR3 DNA reads TGTGCCAGCAGCCAAGATCGGCGAAGCGGGGGGGCCCGGAATGAGCAGTTCTTC.

The chain has TRBV5-1 and TRBJ2-2; 8 bases fit TRBD2. The CDR3 is 18 residues long. Germline V gives CDR1 SGHRS, CDR2 YFSETQ. Trimming removed 0 bases from V and 6 bases from J; junction bases left unmatched: 13. The CDR3 region has the DNA TGCGCCAGCAGCTTGGTCCCCGGGAGCGGGGGCTGGGCCGGGGAGCTGTTTTTT. It is translated as CASSLVPGSGGWAGELFF.

The chain recombines TRBV4-1 with TRBJ2-5; no clear D. The germline V gene has CDR1 MGHRA and CDR2 YSYEKL. Trimming stripped 0 bases from V and 5 bases from J, with 13 bases between. The CDR3 is 15 amino acids. CDR3 sequence (DNA): TGCGCCAGCAGCCAAGATGAGGTTTTTGCTGAGACCCAGTACTTC. This sequence encodes CASSQDEVFAETQYF.

The chain recombines TRBV2 with TRBJ2-7; TRBD2 matches 8 bases. V lost 4 bases and J lost 5; bases outside the gene matches: 4. The CDR3 totals 13 residues. Germline assignment: CDR1 SNHLY and CDR2 FYNNEI. The CDR3 region is CASSAREANEQYF. The CDR3 DNA reads as TGTGCCAGCAGTGCGCGGGAGGCCAACGAGCAGTACTTC.

V and J are TRBV5-1 and TRBJ2-5; TRBD1 aligns across 8 bases. The DNA matches TRBJ2-7 better at its end, which makes the J call doubtful. The CDR3 sequence is 14 residues long. Germline CDR1 and CDR2: SGHRS and YFSETQ. CDR3 in amino acids: CASSPRVGQAEQYF. CDR3 coding DNA: TGCGCCAGCAGCCCCCGGGTGGGACAGGCCGAGCAGTACTTC.

This rearrangement joins TRBV5-4 to TRBJ2-3; 14 bases fit TRBD2. V lost 3 bases and J lost 2; bases outside the gene matches: 8. The germline gives CDR1 SGHNT, CDR2 YYREEE (reference sequence). The CDR3 consists of 18 residues. The CDR3 nucleotides read TGTGCCAGCAGCTCCCGGACTAGCGGGAGGAGGGACACAGATACGCAGTATTTT. This gives the protein CASSSRTSGRRDTDTQYF.

This clone was picked up a small number of times. The V gene is TRBV5-1, the J gene TRBJ2-7; 7 positions match TRBD1. Germline lookup yields CDR1 SGHRS and CDR2 YFSETQ. V shed 4 bases and J 1 base; nucleotides not matched to a gene: 8. The CDR3 extends over 15 amino acids. The chain's CDR3 is CASSAYGTDSYEQYF. CDR3 in DNA: TGCGCCAGCAGCGCCTACGGGACAGATTCCTACGAGCAGTACTTC.

This clone was seen a handful of times. The rearrangement links TRBV7-9 to TRBJ1-5; no reliable D call. The length of the CDR3 is 11 residues. Trimming shortened V by 8 bases and J by 2 bases, and 4 bases separated the two germline ends. Per the germline V gene, CDR1 is SEHNR and CDR2 is FQNEAQ (reference sequence). This CDR3 reads CASGGNQPQHF. The CDR3 nucleotides are TGTGCCAGCGGAGGCAATCAGCCCCAGCATTTT.

The V gene is TRBV27, the J gene TRBJ1-3; possibly TRBD1 for D (6 bases). The CDR3 is 16 amino acids. The germline CDR1 and CDR2 sequences are MNHEY and SMNVEV (reference sequence). V was shortened by 4 bases and J by 3 bases, with 16 bases between the two germline ends. CDR3 DNA sequence: TGTGCCAGCAGTTCCATAGACAGGTCTGGTGGAAACACCATATATTTT. Protein product: CASSSIDRSGGNTIYF.

V is TRBV2 and J is TRBJ2-2; TRBD1 is a possible D gene (6 bases). CDR1 is SNHLY, CDR2 FYNNEI, per germline. The CDR3 contains 12 residues. Trimming removed 6 bases from V and 6 bases from J, with 8 bases in between. CDR3 nucleotides: TGTGCCAGCAGGACAGGTCCCGGGGAGCTGTTTTTT. Amino acid sequence: CASRTGPGELFF. Based on the CDR3 plus reference TRBV2 and TRBJ2-2, the full variable domain is EPEVTQTPSHQVTQMGQEVILRCVPISNHLYFYWYRQILGQKVEFLVSFYNNEISEKSEIFDDQFSVERPDGSNFTLKIRSTKLEDSAMYFCASRTGPGELFFGEGSRLTVL.

The chain has TRBV4-1 and TRBJ1-2, with D unresolved. Germline lookup yields CDR1 MGHRA and CDR2 YSYEKL. Trimming shortened V by 1 base and J by 5 bases, and 5 bases separated the two germline ends. The CDR3 loop spans 12 amino acids. The CDR3 is CASSQGEYGYTF. As DNA, the CDR3 is TGCGCCAGCAGCCAAGGGGAGTATGGCTACACCTTC.

The rearrangement joins TRBV6-6 to TRBJ2-1; D not certain. Germline V CDR1 and CDR2: MNHNY, SVGAGI (reference sequence). This CDR3 region has 13 residues. The CDR3 bases are TGTGCATCTACAGCCAATGTTTTCAATGAGCAGTTCTTC. Translating gives CASTANVFNEQFF.

This clone appeared a single time. V gene TRBV27 combines with J gene TRBJ2-5; D gene ambiguous. Germline V lookup: CDR1 MNHEY, CDR2 SMNVEV (reference sequence). Trimming took 1 base from V and 0 from J, leaving 9 bases between them. The CDR3 has 15 residues. This chain's CDR3 is CASSLWARYQETQYF. CDR3 coding DNA: TGTGCCAGCAGTTTATGGGCCCGGTACCAAGAGACCCAGTACTTC.

About this clone: A junction boundary mismatches the germline segment, possibly from a read error. The chain employs TRBV30 and TRBJ1-2, with TRBD1 as a possible D gene (5 bases). Germline V gene sequence: CDR1 GTSNPN, CDR2 SVGIG (reference sequence). The CDR3 sequence is 13 residues long. The CDR3 sequence: CAWRKGIQFGYPF. The CDR3 DNA follows: TGTGCCTGGAGGAAGGGGATCCAATTCGGCTACCCCTTC.